A selection of T cell receptor beta chains follows, all from one sample in a study of shared clonotypes between healthy human individuals. TCRdb keeps only in-frame clones here, not all; method: immunoSEQ multiplex PCR. Of some 300,000 clones in the sample, about 73% are singletons; the top ten hold about 10%. The sequenced material came from memory CD4+ T cells sorted from blood. These TCRs come from a man aged 25 to 45 in good health. Both conserved end residues are part of each CDR3. The order of the fields is J gene, V gene, clone size, D gene, CDR3 DNA, CDR3 protein. The D gene is left open where the match is weak. Size is stated for part of the rows, as once, few or many counts, or as a class when the clone is expanded.

j_call: TRBJ2-7; v_call: TRBV29-1; clone_size: once; d_call: TRBD1; cdr3_nt: TGCAGCGTTGAGGGACAGGTGGACGAGCAGTACTTC; cdr3_aa: CSVEGQVDEQYF
j_call: TRBJ2-7; v_call: TRBV19; clone_size: NA; d_call: NA; cdr3_nt: TGTGCCAGTAGTATTGCGGGATACGAGCAGTACTTC; cdr3_aa: CASSIAGYEQYF
j_call: TRBJ2-2; v_call: TRBV2; clone_size: NA; d_call: NA; cdr3_nt: TGTGCCAGCAACGGCAGGGAGAACACCGGGGAGCTGTTTTTT; cdr3_aa: CASNGRENTGELFF
j_call: TRBJ1-2; v_call: TRBV27; clone_size: NA; d_call: NA; cdr3_nt: TGTGCCAGCAGTTTGACATCCCACTATGGCTACACCTTC; cdr3_aa: CASSLTSHYGYTF
j_call: TRBJ1-2; v_call: TRBV2; clone_size: NA; d_call: NA; cdr3_nt: TGTGCCAGCAGTCGTGACAGTTTTTATGGCTACACCTTC; cdr3_aa: CASSRDSFYGYTF
j_call: TRBJ2-5; v_call: TRBV5-1; clone_size: NA; d_call: NA; cdr3_nt: TGCGCCAGCAGACGTGACCAAGAGACCCAGTACTTC; cdr3_aa: CASRRDQETQYF
j_call: TRBJ1-3; v_call: TRBV5-4; clone_size: once; d_call: NA; cdr3_nt: TGTGCCAGCAGCTTGTTTTCGGGGTCGACTGGAAACACCATATATTTT; cdr3_aa: CASSLFSGSTGNTIYF
j_call: TRBJ2-1; v_call: TRBV11-2; clone_size: many; d_call: TRBD2; cdr3_nt: TGTGCCAGCACCCTCCGAGCGGGAGGAAACAATGAGCAGTTCTTC; cdr3_aa: CASTLRAGGNNEQFF
j_call: TRBJ1-1; v_call: TRBV5-5; clone_size: NA; d_call: NA; cdr3_nt: TGTGCCAGCAGCTTGGGGTCTAGGGCTGAAGCTTTCTTT; cdr3_aa: CASSLGSRAEAFF
j_call: TRBJ2-1; v_call: TRBV11-3; clone_size: NA; d_call: TRBD1; cdr3_nt: TGTGCCAGCAGCTTGGACAGGGGGGCCTACAATGAGCAGTTCTTC; cdr3_aa: CASSLDRGAYNEQFF
j_call: TRBJ1-1; v_call: TRBV28; clone_size: NA; d_call: TRBD1; cdr3_nt: TGTGCCAGCAGTTTATGGCCGGGACAGGAGATGAACACTGAAGCTTTCTTT; cdr3_aa: CASSLWPGQEMNTEAFF
j_call: TRBJ2-3; v_call: TRBV2; clone_size: NA; d_call: NA; cdr3_nt: TGTGCCAGCAGTGAAACCCCTCGCGGTACGCAGTATTTT; cdr3_aa: CASSETPRGTQYF
j_call: TRBJ2-5; v_call: TRBV5-1; clone_size: NA; d_call: NA; cdr3_nt: TGCGCCAGCGGGGTGGAGACCCATAAGACCCAGTACTTC; cdr3_aa: CASGVETHKTQYF
j_call: TRBJ2-1; v_call: TRBV11-3; clone_size: NA; d_call: TRBD2; cdr3_nt: TGTGCCAGCAGCTTAGGGGGACTAGCCAATGAGCAGTTCTTC; cdr3_aa: CASSLGGLANEQFF
j_call: TRBJ2-3; v_call: TRBV2; clone_size: few; d_call: NA; cdr3_nt: TGTGCCAGCAGTGATCTGTCGTCCGATACGCAGTATTTT; cdr3_aa: CASSDLSSDTQYF
j_call: TRBJ2-7; v_call: TRBV18; clone_size: NA; d_call: TRBD1; cdr3_nt: TGTGCCAGCTCACTCTACCGGGACAGCTACGAGCAGTACTTC; cdr3_aa: CASSLYRDSYEQYF
j_call: TRBJ1-1; v_call: TRBV10-1; clone_size: NA; d_call: NA; cdr3_nt: TGCGCCAGCAGTGAGAATTTTGGCAGGCCGAACACTGAAGCTTTCTTT; cdr3_aa: CASSENFGRPNTEAFF
j_call: TRBJ2-1; v_call: TRBV7-3; clone_size: NA; d_call: TRBD2; cdr3_nt: TGTGCCAGCAGTAAACGGACTAGCGGACACAATGAGCAGTTCTTC; cdr3_aa: CASSKRTSGHNEQFF
j_call: TRBJ1-2; v_call: TRBV27; clone_size: NA; d_call: NA; cdr3_nt: TGTGCCAGCAGTCTCCTCATGAGTAATGGCTACACCTTC; cdr3_aa: CASSLLMSNGYTF
j_call: TRBJ2-1; v_call: TRBV2; clone_size: NA; d_call: NA; cdr3_nt: TGTGCCAGCAGTGGGCGAATGGGCTCCTACAATGAGCAGTTCTTC; cdr3_aa: CASSGRMGSYNEQFF
j_call: TRBJ2-7; v_call: TRBV6-5; clone_size: NA; d_call: TRBD1; cdr3_nt: TGTGCCAGCAGAGATACAGGGGGGCACGAGCAGTACTTC; cdr3_aa: CASRDTGGHEQYF
j_call: TRBJ2-3; v_call: TRBV18; clone_size: once; d_call: TRBD2; cdr3_nt: TGTGCCAGCTCACCGGGGACTAGCGGGTCCACAGATACGCAGTATTTT; cdr3_aa: CASSPGTSGSTDTQYF
j_call: TRBJ2-3; v_call: TRBV5-5; clone_size: NA; d_call: NA; cdr3_nt: TGTGCCAGCAGCCCCCCCCGGGACACATTCACAGATACGCAGTATTTT; cdr3_aa: CASSPPRDTFTDTQYF
j_call: TRBJ2-7; v_call: TRBV5-4; clone_size: NA; d_call: TRBD1; cdr3_nt: TGTGCCAGCAGCTTGGGGCGACAGGGGGCAAACGAGCAGTACTTC; cdr3_aa: CASSLGRQGANEQYF
j_call: TRBJ2-2; v_call: TRBV19; clone_size: NA; d_call: TRBD2; cdr3_nt: TGTGCCACCCAAATCGCAGCGGGAGGGCCGGGCACCGGGGAGCTGTTTTTT; cdr3_aa: CATQIAAGGPGTGELFF
j_call: TRBJ2-2; v_call: TRBV4-3; clone_size: NA; d_call: TRBD1; cdr3_nt: TGCGCCAGCAGCCAGATCGGGACAGGGGCGGGGAACGGGGAGCTGTTTTTT; cdr3_aa: CASSQIGTGAGNGELFF
j_call: TRBJ2-1; v_call: TRBV5-1; clone_size: few; d_call: TRBD2; cdr3_nt: TGCGCCAGCAGCGACGGGAGGACTAGCGGGATAGTTGAGCAGTTCTTC; cdr3_aa: CASSDGRTSGIVEQFF
j_call: TRBJ2-3; v_call: TRBV5-1; clone_size: once; d_call: TRBD1; cdr3_nt: TGCGCCAGCAGCCTCCGGGACAGGGGGCCGGGGGGTACGCAGTATTTT; cdr3_aa: CASSLRDRGPGGTQYF
j_call: TRBJ2-7; v_call: TRBV4-2; clone_size: NA; d_call: NA; cdr3_nt: TGTGCCAGCAGCCAAGATCTCGACGAGCAGTACTTC; cdr3_aa: CASSQDLDEQYF
j_call: TRBJ2-3; v_call: TRBV14; clone_size: few; d_call: TRBD1; cdr3_nt: TGTGCCAGCAGCCAAACCGGGACAGGGTGGGCAGATACGCAGTATTTT; cdr3_aa: CASSQTGTGWADTQYF
j_call: TRBJ2-6; v_call: TRBV27; clone_size: NA; d_call: TRBD1; cdr3_nt: TGTGCCAGCAGTCCAAACGGACAGGGTTATGGGGCCAACGTCCTGACTTTC; cdr3_aa: CASSPNGQGYGANVLTF
j_call: TRBJ2-1; v_call: TRBV6-1; clone_size: NA; d_call: NA; cdr3_nt: TGTGCCAGCAGTGAAATTTTGAGAGGGATTGGTAATGAGCAGTTCTTC; cdr3_aa: CASSEILRGIGNEQFF
j_call: TRBJ1-6; v_call: TRBV5-4; clone_size: NA; d_call: TRBD1; cdr3_nt: TGTGCCAGCAGCCAGGGACAGACGACACCCCTCCACTTT; cdr3_aa: CASSQGQTTPLHF
j_call: TRBJ2-7; v_call: TRBV15; clone_size: NA; d_call: TRBD1; cdr3_nt: TGTGCCACCAGCAGTAACAGGGGAGCCTACGAGCAGTACTTC; cdr3_aa: CATSSNRGAYEQYF
j_call: TRBJ1-2; v_call: TRBV5-1; clone_size: once; d_call: NA; cdr3_nt: TGCGCCAGCAGCCCCCAAGTCGACAGTGGCTACACCTTC; cdr3_aa: CASSPQVDSGYTF
j_call: TRBJ2-7; v_call: TRBV9; clone_size: NA; d_call: TRBD1; cdr3_nt: TGTGCCAGCAGCCCCGGGACAGCTAGTTACGAGCAGTACTTC; cdr3_aa: CASSPGTASYEQYF
j_call: TRBJ1-6; v_call: TRBV5-4; clone_size: NA; d_call: NA; cdr3_nt: TGTGCCAGCAGCTTGGGACAGCTTAATTCACCCCTCCACTTT; cdr3_aa: CASSLGQLNSPLHF
j_call: TRBJ2-1; v_call: TRBV2; clone_size: NA; d_call: TRBD2; cdr3_nt: TGTGCCAGCAGGGTAGCGGGAGGGAGCAATGAGCAGTTCTTC; cdr3_aa: CASRVAGGSNEQFF
j_call: TRBJ2-1; v_call: TRBV5-6; clone_size: NA; d_call: NA; cdr3_nt: TGTGCCAGCAGCTTGTGGCCAGGGGAAAAAGAGCAGTTCTTC; cdr3_aa: CASSLWPGEKEQFF
j_call: TRBJ2-6; v_call: TRBV2; clone_size: many; d_call: TRBD1; cdr3_nt: TGTGCCAGCAGCCGACAGGGGGCGACCTCTGGGGCCAACGTCCTGACTTTC; cdr3_aa: CASSRQGATSGANVLTF
j_call: TRBJ2-5; v_call: TRBV27; clone_size: NA; d_call: NA; cdr3_nt: TGTGCCAGCAGTTTAAGGGCAGGGTGGGGCCAAGAGACCCAGTACTTC; cdr3_aa: CASSLRAGWGQETQYF
j_call: TRBJ2-1; v_call: TRBV6-6; clone_size: NA; d_call: NA; cdr3_nt: TGTGCCAGCAGCCACCGGACCTTTCAGCAGTTCTTC; cdr3_aa: CASSHRTFQQFF
j_call: TRBJ2-1; v_call: TRBV7-6; clone_size: NA; d_call: NA; cdr3_nt: TGTGCCAGCAGCATAGAGGGGGTCCACAATGAGCAGTTCTTC; cdr3_aa: CASSIEGVHNEQFF
j_call: TRBJ1-1; v_call: TRBV7-9; clone_size: once; d_call: NA; cdr3_nt: TGTGCCAGCAGCTTAGAGGCCCGGAACACTGAAGCTTTCTTT; cdr3_aa: CASSLEARNTEAFF
j_call: TRBJ1-1; v_call: TRBV4-1; clone_size: NA; d_call: NA; cdr3_nt: TGCGCCAGCAGCCCCCTCGATTTGGTACCTATGAACACTGAAGCTTTCTTT; cdr3_aa: CASSPLDLVPMNTEAFF